This TCR beta chain was sequenced for a study of cytomegalovirus exposure and HLA in healthy donors. Study overall: Of the donors genotyped, several hundred in all, 80% to 85% fell in the Caucasian-associated ancestry cluster. Overall study results and limits: Rare TCR sequences dominated, though some public TCRs recurred in many donors.

PCR involved 60 Vbeta and 13 Jbeta primers. Profiled with immunoSEQ multiplex PCR; TCRdb holds only in-frame clones, not every one. This listing includes approximately 58,000 clones. Regarding donors, all were healthy bone marrow donors. Of note for this clone: The antigen is undetermined.

Input material: PBMCs. The receptor was derived from a woman aged 45-60 years in good health and CMV-seropositive.

CDR3 protein: CASSTFGTGEYGYTF. The CDR3 nucleotides read TGTGCCAGCAGTACCTTCGGGACAGGGGAATATGGCTACACCTTC. The chain couples TRBV6-5 to TRBJ1-2; TRBD1 aligns across 10 bases. Per the germline V gene, CDR1 is MNHEY and CDR2 is SVGAGI. This CDR3 has 15 amino acids. Losses at the gene ends were 5 bases for V and 5 bases for J; bases not matched to a gene: 8.